Sequencing of this T cell receptor (beta chain) was carried out in a study of CD8+ T cells in alopecia areata. In each case, RNA was isolated and then reverse transcribed into cDNA as the sequencing template. Produced via immunoSEQ multiplex PCR; TCRdb's table is partial and in-frame only. The table lists about 250,000 clones, 65% to 70% of them singletons. Germline V gives CDR1 MNHEY, CDR2 SVGAGI. This CDR3 spans 14 amino acids. General study points: Among patients, TCR sharing was less clear than in mice, a difference possibly due in part to HLA diversity in the patient population.

In regard to this clone: Its antigen remains unidentified. At one of its ends the junction is not consistent with the germline gene, which may arise from a read error.

This specimen was CD4+ T cells sorted from blood, taken at week 0. The chain is built from TRBV6-5 and TRBJ2-2, with 8 bases identical to TRBD1. The source is a human donor with alopecia areata. As DNA, the CDR3 is TGTGCCACCAGTTCAGGGGGCAGGGCCGGGGAGCTGTTTTTT. It yields the protein CATSSGGRAGELFF.